This T cell receptor (beta chain) derives from a study of regulatory T cells in long-lasting Graves disease. Whole-study results and caveats: There was favoring of TRBV28, TRBJ1-2 and TRBJ2-5 in persistent disease.

Germline-derived CDR1 and CDR2 are PRHDT and FYEKMQ (reference sequence). There are 16 residues in the CDR3. Unmatched junction bases numbered 5, after V lost 5 bases and J lost 3 bases. This clonotype was counted many times. Its antigen is unknown. HTBI primers from iRepertoire and Arm-PCR of CDR3 regions yielded the TCR beta libraries. Using its own MiXCR run on the multiplex PCR reads, TCRdb lists one record per CDR3 protein. The table includes approximately 400,000 distinct CDR3 sequences, approximately 10% detected once. Specified time point: newly diagnosed GD, antithyroid drugs for less than 3 months. PBMC RNA was the source of the TCR library. These same data were also listed under a study on T cells in Graves' hyperthyroidism and ophthalmopathy. That report adds: Used for diagnoses were clinical symptoms, serum thyroxine and TRAb, thyroid ultrasound and orbital computed tomography. In the first-round RT-PCR of the TCR CDR3, the HTBI primer set was used. Blood also carried most thyroid clonotypes expanded above 0.001.

The clonotype was recovered from a woman under 30 with Graves disease. V gene TRBV13 combines with J gene TRBJ2-5, with 14 bases fitting TRBD2. Sequenced here: peripheral blood mononuclear cells (PBMCs), sampled at new diagnosis, from a patient treated with antithyroid drugs. The CDR3 sequence: CASSTTTSGGEETQYF. The CDR3 DNA reads TGTGCCAGCAGCACAACGACTAGCGGGGGGGAAGAGACCCAGTACTTC.